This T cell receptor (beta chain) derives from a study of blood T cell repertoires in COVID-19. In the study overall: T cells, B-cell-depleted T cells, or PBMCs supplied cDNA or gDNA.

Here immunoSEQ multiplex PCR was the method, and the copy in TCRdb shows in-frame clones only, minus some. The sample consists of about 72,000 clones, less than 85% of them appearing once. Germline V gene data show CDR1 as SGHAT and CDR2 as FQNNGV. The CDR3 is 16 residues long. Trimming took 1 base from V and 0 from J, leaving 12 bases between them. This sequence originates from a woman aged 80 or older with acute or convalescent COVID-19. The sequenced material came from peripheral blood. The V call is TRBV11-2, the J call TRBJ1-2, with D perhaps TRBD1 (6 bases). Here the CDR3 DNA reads TGTGCCAGCAGCTTAGGACAAGGGGGTACTAACTATGGCTACACCTTC. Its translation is CASSLGQGGTNYGYTF.